Listed here are 9 T cell receptor beta chains from one sample, sequenced in a study of patients and donors after allogeneic stem cell transplantation. TCRdb passed the RT-PCR reads through MiXCR, listing each CDR3 protein once. The sample yields about 87,000 distinct CDR3 sequences, approximately 5.2% seen once. Sequencing was done on a sample of blood, either unsorted or a sorted T cell fraction (not recorded which). These TCRs come from a human donor who was either an allogeneic HSCT recipient or a stem cell or donor lymphocyte infusion donor (not recorded which). It is not recorded whose cells these are; they may come from a transplant donor.

This clonotype was observed many times. The chain joins TRBV7-8 to TRBJ1-5; D remains ambiguous. The CDR3 is 12 residues long. V shed 4 bases and J shed 6 bases, with 7 bases lying between them. CDR1 is SGHVS, CDR2 FQNEAQ, per germline. The DNA of the CDR3 is TGTGCCAGCAGCTCCCTAAGTCAGCCCCAGCATTTT. It is translated as CASSSLSQPQHF.

V usage is TRBV20-1 and J usage is TRBJ1-4; D is unclear. Trimming took off 1 base at V and 5 bases at J, with 26 bases between the two ends. Germline V gene data show CDR1 as DFQATT and CDR2 as SNEGSKA (reference sequence). This CDR3 has 19 amino acids. Written as DNA, the CDR3 is TGCAGTGCTAGAGTTAAGTGGGTCCCCGACTCGCGGTTGAATGAAAAACTGTTTTTT. It specifies CSARVKWVPDSRLNEKLFF.

For this clonotype: A read error may be the cause here, since a much bigger clone is one base away. The chain recombines TRBV27 with TRBJ2-2; no clear D. Germline V gene data show CDR1 as MNHEY and CDR2 as SMNVEV (reference sequence). This CDR3 region has 12 residues. CDR3 sequence (DNA): TGTGCCAGCGGTTTATTGCTTGGGGAGCTGTTTTTT. Protein sequence: CASGLLLGELFF.

This clonotype ranks as medium-sized. This chain links TRBV18 with TRBJ1-1, with 8 positions matching TRBD1. The CDR3 has 15 amino acids. The ends lost 1 base at V and 8 bases at J; junction bases unmatched: 9. The germline gives CDR1 KGHSH, CDR2 LQKENI. CDR3 sequence: CASSPRGLQGVEAFF. DNA of the CDR3: TGTGCCAGCTCACCACGAGGACTACAGGGGGTCGAAGCTTTCTTT.

In its sample, this clonotype was seen many times. The V and J genes are TRBV15 and TRBJ2-3; 7 bases map to TRBD2. Trimming took 5 bases from V and 3 from J; bases not matched to a gene: 11. Germline V lookup: CDR1 LNHNV, CDR2 YYDKDF (reference sequence). The CDR3 is made up of 16 amino acids. CDR3 in amino acids: CATSGKSGVVTDTQYF. The CDR3, as DNA: TGTGCCACCAGCGGAAAAAGCGGGGTCGTGACAGATACGCAGTATTTT.

Many counts were recorded for this clonotype. The V and J genes are TRBV2 and TRBJ1-2, with D tentatively TRBD1 (6 bases). V was pared by 6 bases and J by 5 bases, with 13 bases between. The germline CDR1 and CDR2 sequences are SNHLY and FYNNEI. The CDR3 is made up of 13 amino acids. CDR3 sequence reads: CASRPDRLYGYTF. Here the CDR3 DNA reads TGTGCCAGCAGGCCCGACAGGCTGTATGGCTACACCTTC.

This clonotype was seen repeatedly, ten times or more. DNA of the CDR3: TGCGCCAGCAGCCAAGGACTAGCCCGGTCTACCCAAGAGACCCAGTACTTC. This codes for CASSQGLARSTQETQYF. The chain combines TRBV4-1 with TRBJ2-5, with 7 bases aligning to TRBD2. Unmatched junction bases numbered 9, after V lost 1 base and J lost 1 base. The germline V gene has CDR1 MGHRA and CDR2 YSYEKL. The CDR3 is 17 amino acids.

This clonotype appeared many times. V gene TRBV20-1 combines with J gene TRBJ2-7; the D gene is possibly TRBD2 (6 bases). The CDR3 spans 15 residues. Germline lookup yields CDR1 DFQATT and CDR2 SNEGSKA (reference sequence). The V end was cut by 2 bases, the J end by 2 bases, with 16 bases between. CDR3: CSARRPGVGTYEQYF. CDR3 in DNA: TGCAGTGCTAGACGACCGGGGGTTGGGACCTACGAGCAGTACTTC.

This clonotype was detected a few times. This chain uses TRBV6-6 with TRBJ2-7; 7 bases map to TRBD2. CDR3 length: 11 residues. The germline CDR1 and CDR2 sequences are MNHNY and SVGAGI (reference sequence). With V trimmed by 7 bases and J by 8 bases, 5 bases remained unmatched. In DNA form, the CDR3 reads TGTGCCAGCACCATGGGGGGGAAGCAGTACTTC. Residues: CASTMGGKQYF.